This is a list of T cell receptor beta chains from one sample in a study of T cell repertoires and HLA-DP antigens. TCRdb's table, derived via immunoSEQ multiplex PCR, lists solely in-frame clones and lacks some. The sample lists around 100,000 clones, 80% to 95% occurring once. For these TCRs, the target antigens are not known. The sample was CD4+ T cells from PBMCs. These receptors originate from a woman between 18 and 29 years old in good health and CMV-seronegative. Both conserved end residues are part of each CDR3. A D gene is named only where the DNA matches it firmly. Clone sizes are given selectively: once, few, many, or a class where the clone is expanded.

cdr3_nt: TGTGCCAGCAGCGGGCGGACAGGTTATAACACCGGGGAGCTGTTTTTT; cdr3_aa: CASSGRTGYNTGELFF; j_call: TRBJ2-2; d_call: TRBD1; v_call: TRBV7-9; clone_size: NA
cdr3_nt: TGTGCCAGCAGTTACGCCTTCAGGGGGTTCGGAAACACCATATATTTT; cdr3_aa: CASSYAFRGFGNTIYF; j_call: TRBJ1-3; d_call: TRBD1; v_call: TRBV6-5; clone_size: NA
cdr3_nt: TGTGCCAGCAGGAGCGGGGGTTACAATGAGCAGTTCTTC; cdr3_aa: CASRSGGYNEQFF; j_call: TRBJ2-1; d_call: TRBD2; v_call: TRBV25-1; clone_size: NA
cdr3_nt: TGTGCCATCAGTGATCGGGGAGGGGACCCTTATAGCAATCAGCCCCAGCATTTT; cdr3_aa: CAISDRGGDPYSNQPQHF; j_call: TRBJ1-5; d_call: NA; v_call: TRBV10-3; clone_size: NA
cdr3_nt: TGTGCCAGCAGACAATCAGGCCTTAGCTCAGATACGCAGTATTTT; cdr3_aa: CASRQSGLSSDTQYF; j_call: TRBJ2-3; d_call: NA; v_call: TRBV7-6; clone_size: NA
cdr3_nt: TGTGCCAGCTCACAGGCAGTTCAGCTTACTAACTATGGCTACACCTTC; cdr3_aa: CASSQAVQLTNYGYTF; j_call: TRBJ1-2; d_call: NA; v_call: TRBV18; clone_size: NA
cdr3_nt: TGTGCCAGCAGCCTGGACAGGGGATCCTACAATGAGCAGTTCTTC; cdr3_aa: CASSLDRGSYNEQFF; j_call: TRBJ2-1; d_call: TRBD1; v_call: TRBV7-8; clone_size: NA
cdr3_nt: TGTGCCAGCAGCCAAGAGATGGGGATAGGTGAGCAGTTCTTC; cdr3_aa: CASSQEMGIGEQFF; j_call: TRBJ2-1; d_call: NA; v_call: TRBV4-2; clone_size: NA
cdr3_nt: TGCGCCAGCAGTTACCCCCCCTCGATCACAGATACGCAGTATTTT; cdr3_aa: CASSYPPSITDTQYF; j_call: TRBJ2-3; d_call: NA; v_call: TRBV10-2; clone_size: NA
cdr3_nt: TGTGCCAGCAGCTTAGACAGGACTAGTGGCTACACCTTC; cdr3_aa: CASSLDRTSGYTF; j_call: TRBJ1-2; d_call: NA; v_call: TRBV7-3; clone_size: NA
cdr3_nt: TGTGCCAGCAGCCCTAGGACAGGGCCGAACACTGAAGCTTTCTTT; cdr3_aa: CASSPRTGPNTEAFF; j_call: TRBJ1-1; d_call: TRBD1; v_call: TRBV9; clone_size: NA
cdr3_nt: TGTGCCAGCAGCCGCACACCGAATATGGTTTCACCCCTCCACTTT; cdr3_aa: CASSRTPNMVSPLHF; j_call: TRBJ1-6; d_call: NA; v_call: TRBV6-5; clone_size: NA
cdr3_nt: TGTGCCAGCAGCGCTACAGGGCTAGCGGGACCCACCGGGGAGCTGTTTTTT; cdr3_aa: CASSATGLAGPTGELFF; j_call: TRBJ2-2; d_call: TRBD2; v_call: TRBV9; clone_size: NA
cdr3_nt: TGCAGTGGACTAGCGATCACCGGGGAGCTGTTTTTT; cdr3_aa: CSGLAITGELFF; j_call: TRBJ2-2; d_call: TRBD2; v_call: TRBV29-1; clone_size: once
cdr3_nt: TGTGCTAGTGGTTTGGTACCGGGACTCGATCAAGAGACCCAGTACTTC; cdr3_aa: CASGLVPGLDQETQYF; j_call: TRBJ2-5; d_call: NA; v_call: TRBV12-5; clone_size: NA
cdr3_nt: TGCGCCAGCAGTGCACTTCTAAGCTCCTACAATGAGCAGTTCTTC; cdr3_aa: CASSALLSSYNEQFF; j_call: TRBJ2-1; d_call: NA; v_call: TRBV10-2; clone_size: NA
cdr3_nt: TGTGCCAGCAGCCGCCGGCTAGCGGGAGGGATCGGGAGCACAGATACGCAGTATTTT; cdr3_aa: CASSRRLAGGIGSTDTQYF; j_call: TRBJ2-3; d_call: TRBD2; v_call: TRBV7-9; clone_size: NA
cdr3_nt: TGCGCCAGCAGTCCGGAACTAGCGGGGGGGACCAATGAGCAGTTCTTC; cdr3_aa: CASSPELAGGTNEQFF; j_call: TRBJ2-1; d_call: TRBD2; v_call: TRBV5-1; clone_size: NA
cdr3_nt: TGTGCCAGCAGGGCAGGACAGAAATGGACAGATACGCAGTATTTT; cdr3_aa: CASRAGQKWTDTQYF; j_call: TRBJ2-3; d_call: NA; v_call: TRBV6-1; clone_size: NA
cdr3_nt: TGTGCCAGCAGGGTTTTAGACAGGGACTATGGCTACACCTTC; cdr3_aa: CASRVLDRDYGYTF; j_call: TRBJ1-2; d_call: TRBD1; v_call: TRBV28; clone_size: NA
cdr3_nt: TGTGCCACCAGCAGGTGGACAGGGGCTGGCTACACCTTC; cdr3_aa: CATSRWTGAGYTF; j_call: TRBJ1-2; d_call: TRBD1; v_call: TRBV15; clone_size: NA
cdr3_nt: TGTGCCAGCAGTGGGCGCGGGGGACCACAAGAGACCCAGTACTTC; cdr3_aa: CASSGRGGPQETQYF; j_call: TRBJ2-5; d_call: TRBD2; v_call: TRBV28; clone_size: NA
cdr3_nt: TGTGCCAGCAGTCTTGACTGGAGAACTAACTATGGCTACACCTTC; cdr3_aa: CASSLDWRTNYGYTF; j_call: TRBJ1-2; d_call: NA; v_call: TRBV28; clone_size: NA
cdr3_nt: TGTGCCAGCAGCGTAGTAGAGGGGGCGAGGGGTGAGCAGTTCTTC; cdr3_aa: CASSVVEGARGEQFF; j_call: TRBJ2-1; d_call: TRBD1; v_call: TRBV9; clone_size: NA